This T cell receptor (beta chain) was found in a study of cytomegalovirus exposure and HLA in healthy donors. Looking at the study overall: Among the approximately 400 genotyped donors, around 85% were placed in the Caucasian-associated ancestry cluster.

J lost 9 bases, V lost 1 base, and 11 bases had no gene match. The germline CDR1 and CDR2 sequences are MGHRA and YSYEKL. The CDR3 spans 16 residues. This clone appeared a few times. PCR used 60 Vbeta primers and 13 Jbeta primers. TCRdb's table, derived via immunoSEQ multiplex PCR, lists solely in-frame clones and lacks some. The sample lists approximately 190,000 clones; 84% were seen once. The source of this sequence is a woman aged 45-59 years in good health and CMV-seropositive. The chain is built from TRBV4-1 and TRBJ1-1; 10 bases match TRBD1. What was sequenced was PBMCs. The CDR3 DNA is TGCGCCAGCAGCCAAGGGCGAGGGACAGGGGTGGAACAAGCTTTCTTT. Protein product: CASSQGRGTGVEQAFF.